The T cell receptor beta chain under discussion was sequenced for a study of relationships among human T cell subsets. Notes on the study in general: Across seven subsets, gene usage, CDR3 length and N-additions did not differ significantly. Over 50% of CD8+ cytotoxic sequences were in clones over 100 reads; regulatory and Th2 had few. A CD4+CD8+ double-positive population could not be excluded by bead sorting. Substantial CDR3 sharing among Th1, Th2 and regulatory cells suggested stochastic fate choice.

Regulatory T cells were selected from positively selected CD4+ cells using anti-CD25 beads. TCR alpha and beta CDR3s were amplified from mRNA by semiquantitative ARM-PCR. In ARM-PCR, communal superprimers followed tagged nested gene-specific primers for exponential amplification. Using its own MiXCR run on the multiplex PCR reads, TCRdb lists one record per CDR3 protein. Among approximately 15,000 distinct CDR3 sequences listed, 50% to 75% were seen once. This clonotype was recorded a few times. Antigen specificity is unknown. This CDR3 has 15 residues. Between the trimmed V and J ends, which lost 2 bases and 5 bases, there was a span of 15 bases. Germline values: CDR1 SGHAT, CDR2 FQNNGV.

The sequence came from a man aged 40-55 years in good health. The rearrangement links TRBV11-2 to TRBJ2-5; D is possibly TRBD2 (5 bases). Sequenced sample: Tregs sorted from blood. In nucleotides, the CDR3 is TGTGCCAGCAGCTTAACCAGGAACGGGGTCGAGACCCAGTACTTC. Residues: CASSLTRNGVETQYF.